A selection of T cell receptor beta chains follows, all from one sample in a study of tumor-infiltrating lymphocytes in primary liver carcinoma. In TCRdb, the multiplex PCR reads were re-called with MiXCR into one record per CDR3 protein. The sample has approximately 300,000 distinct CDR3 sequences, 65% seen once; the top ten hold roughly 9%. Source material: peripheral blood. The receptors come from a man aged 35-49 years with primary liver carcinoma and hepatitis B virus infection. The CDR3 runs from the conserved cysteine through the conserved F or W.

>TRBV30|TRBJ2-2
CAWSVRRTGVHTGELFF
>TRBV28|TRBJ1-1
CASIQGRTEAFF
>TRBV6-2/TRBV6-3|TRBJ2-2
CASRTANTGELFF
>TRBV4-1|TRBJ2-1
CASSQDSGWGLYNEQFF
>TRBV11-2|TRBJ2-1
CASSLGGSAVGEQFF
>TRBV11-2|TRBJ2-2
CASSLERGSDTGELLF
>TRBV6-2/TRBV6-3|TRBJ2-2
CASTYFQAANTGELFF
>TRBV28|TRBJ2-3
CASSSQIAGDASGTDTQYF
>TRBV29-1|TRBJ1-2
CSMGQGWDMGYGYTF
>TRBV6-5|TRBJ2-3
CASSYRTEVNTQYF